Following are 25 T cell receptor beta chains from one sample sequenced in a study of cytomegalovirus exposure and HLA in healthy donors. Libraries were prepared by immunoSEQ multiplex PCR; TCRdb keeps only in-frame clonotypes and omits some of them. The table records about 150,000 clones, 70% to 90% of them present only once. The sample comprised PBMCs. The receptors were sampled from a man between 18 and 35 years old in good health and CMV-seropositive.

This clone showed up just a few times. This chain uses TRBV7-2 with TRBJ1-6; D is perhaps TRBD1 (6 bases). From germline, CDR1 is SGHTA and CDR2 FQGNSA. Trimming removed 6 bases at V and 10 bases at J, with 16 bases between. The CDR3 extends over 14 amino acids. CDR3 in amino acids: CASSPRGAHSPLHF. The CDR3, as DNA: TGTGCCAGCAGTCCACGGGGGGCACACTCACCCCTCCACTTT.

This CDR3 reads CASSQDSGGPPEQYF. DNA for the CDR3: TGCGCCAGCAGCCAAGATAGCGGGGGGCCCCCCGAGCAGTACTTC. The chain has TRBV4-3 and TRBJ2-7; TRBD2 aligns across 10 bases. The germline gives CDR1 LGHNA, CDR2 YSLEER. The CDR3 runs to 15 residues. V lost 0 bases, J lost 6 bases, and 5 bases stayed unmatched.

This chain connects TRBV16 to TRBJ1-1; unclear D gene. Trimming left V 2 bases short and J 1 base short, with 5 bases between. Germline V gene data show CDR1 as KGHSY and CDR2 as FQNENV. CDR3 length equals 13 residues. CDR3 bases: TGTGCCAGCAGCCAAGGAGGGAACACTGAAGCTTTCTTT. Protein product: CASSQGGNTEAFF.

The CDR3 nucleotides are TGTGCCAGCAGCGTAGATGCCCACCTATCCACTGAAGCTTTCTTT. Protein sequence: CASSVDAHLSTEAFF. The gene calls are TRBV9 and TRBJ1-1; D unclear. The germline V gene encodes CDR1 SGDLS and CDR2 YYNGEE. The CDR3 extends over 15 amino acids. Trimming pared 0 bases from V and 4 bases from J, leaving 13 bases between.

The chain combines TRBV7-2 with TRBJ2-7, with D perhaps TRBD1 (7 bases). The germline V gene has CDR1 SGHTA and CDR2 FQGNSA. CDR3 length equals 17 residues. Trimming removed 1 base from V and 3 bases from J, with 19 bases in between. The CDR3 reads CASSLGFGGRGDYEQYF. The CDR3, as DNA: TGTGCCAGCAGCTTAGGCTTTGGCGGCAGGGGGGACTACGAGCAGTACTTC. The full variable domain, its missing parts supplied by reference TRBV7-2 and TRBJ2-7, is GAGVSQSPSNKVTEKGKDVELRCDPISGHTALYWYRQSLGQGLEFLIYFQGNSAPDKSGLPSDRFSAERTGGSVSTLTIQRTQQEDSAVYLCASSLGFGGRGDYEQYFGPGTRLTVT.

Remarks on this clone: Here the CDR3 omits its conserved ending phenylalanine or tryptophan, so a read error is the likely source. This chain links TRBV19 with TRBJ2-6, with TRBD2 identical over 12 bases. The trim removed 4 bases at V and 0 bases at J, leaving 4 bases unmatched. The CDR3 contains 18 residues. CDR1 is LNHDA, CDR2 SQIVND, per germline (reference sequence). The CDR3 DNA sequence: TGTGCCAGTAGTAGACTAGCGGGGGACCTCTCTGGGGCCAACGTCCTGACTCTC. Protein sequence: CASSRLAGDLSGANVLTL.

This clone was detected only a few times. V and J are TRBV6-1 and TRBJ2-7, with D maybe TRBD2 (5 bases). The germline gives CDR1 MNHNS, CDR2 SASEGT. The V gene lost 3 bases and the J gene lost 0 bases, with 6 bases spanning the gap. The CDR3 sequence is 13 residues long. DNA for the CDR3: TGTGCCAGCAGTGAGGACTTCTCCTACGAGCAGTACTTC. As protein: CASSEDFSYEQYF.

The table lists this clone with a count of one. The chain couples TRBV6-1 to TRBJ2-7; TRBD1 agrees at 7 bases. V shed 6 bases, J shed 6 bases, and the junction held 14 bases outside the gene matches. Germline V gene data show CDR1 as MNHNS and CDR2 as SASEGT. CDR3 size: 15 residues. CDR3 sequence: CASSPTGVGPIEQYF. CDR3 nucleotide sequence: TGTGCCAGCAGCCCTACAGGGGTGGGGCCAATCGAGCAGTACTTC.

This clone has just one count. The gene calls are TRBV7-2 and TRBJ2-1; D not certain. CDR3 length: 14 amino acids. Germline V lookup: CDR1 SGHTA, CDR2 FQGNSA. Trimming stripped 5 bases from V and 7 bases from J, with 15 bases between. For the CDR3, the DNA is TGTGCCAGCAGCCCCGATCCTACTCGGAATGAGCAGTTCTTC. Protein: CASSPDPTRNEQFF.

This chain joins TRBV5-1 and TRBJ2-4; 8 bases are shared with TRBD1. J gave up 7 bases and V 5 bases, and 14 bases lay outside the gene matches. Germline assignment: CDR1 SGHRS and CDR2 YFSETQ. This CDR3 comprises 16 residues. CDR3 residues: CASRPWTGKRGNIQYF. As DNA, the CDR3 is TGCGCCAGCAGACCATGGACAGGGAAGAGGGGGAACATTCAGTACTTC.

J is TRBJ1-4 and V is TRBV25-1; TRBD1 matches at 7 bases. V was clipped by 5 bases and J by 8 bases; unmatched bases: 8. CDR3 size: 14 residues. Germline lookup yields CDR1 MGHDK and CDR2 SYGVNS. As DNA, the CDR3 is TGTGCCAGCAGTAGAGGGGGCGGTGAGGAAAAACTGTTTTTT. This translates into CASSRGGGEEKLFF.

The CDR3 loop is CASSLERTQYF. CDR3 in DNA: TGTGCCAGCAGCTTAGAGCGGACCCAGTACTTC. V gene TRBV13 combines with J gene TRBJ2-5; no reliable D call. The CDR3 is 11 amino acids. Trimming left V 1 base short and J 7 bases short, with 4 bases between. Germline CDR1 reads PRHDT; CDR2 reads FYEKMQ (reference sequence).

The chain joins TRBV6-1 to TRBJ1-2, with 9 bases identical to TRBD1. Germline assignment: CDR1 MNHNS and CDR2 SASEGT. The CDR3 totals 13 residues. V was clipped by 7 bases and J by 4 bases; unmatched bases: 4. The CDR3 region has the DNA TGTGCCAGCAACCAACAGGGGGCCTATGGCTACACCTTC. It is translated as CASNQQGAYGYTF.

V is TRBV7-2 and J is TRBJ1-2; D remains ambiguous. Between the trimmed V and J ends, which lost 0 bases and 2 bases, there was a span of 4 bases. CDR3 length: 13 residues. The V gene's germline CDR1 is SGHTA and CDR2 FQGNSA. This chain's CDR3 is CASSLARNYGYTF. CDR3 DNA sequence: TGTGCCAGCAGCTTAGCGCGGAACTATGGCTACACCTTC.

The J gene is TRBJ2-2, the V gene TRBV5-1; D is perhaps TRBD1 (6 bases). Looked up from germline, CDR1 is SGHRS and CDR2 is YFSETQ. The CDR3 runs to 15 residues. Trimming took off 4 bases at V and 6 bases at J, with 16 bases between the two ends. The CDR3: CASSRGGTGPGELFF. The CDR3 DNA is TGCGCCAGCAGCCGGGGTGGAACAGGGCCCGGGGAGCTGTTTTTT.

The chain joins TRBV4-3 to TRBJ2-1, with D tentatively TRBD1 (5 bases). There are 15 residues in the CDR3. Trimming stripped 6 bases from V and 10 bases from J, with 22 bases between. Looked up from germline, CDR1 is LGHNA and CDR2 is YSLEER. As DNA, the CDR3 is TGCGCCAGCAGACCCAGCGTGGGGCAGGCGGTCGAGCAGTTCTTC. It yields the protein CASRPSVGQAVEQFF.

The chain combines TRBV7-3 with TRBJ1-1; D gene unclear. Germline loops: CDR1 SGHTA, CDR2 FQGTGA. Trimming took off 0 bases at V and 1 base at J, with 9 bases between the two ends. The CDR3 has 15 amino acids. Here the CDR3 DNA reads TGTGCCAGCAGCTTAACCGCAAACTCGAACACTGAAGCTTTCTTT. Protein sequence: CASSLTANSNTEAFF.

The genes are TRBV5-1 and TRBJ2-1, with TRBD1 as a possible D gene (6 bases). Between the trimmed V and J ends, which lost 1 base and 3 bases, there was a span of 14 bases. This CDR3 has 16 residues. The germline CDR1 and CDR2 sequences are SGHRS and YFSETQ. CDR3 sequence reads: CASSLTGTPYYNEQFF. CDR3 bases: TGCGCCAGCAGCTTGACGGGGACACCTTACTACAATGAGCAGTTCTTC.

This chain joins TRBV28 and TRBJ1-1; D is uncertain. V shed 4 bases and J shed 1 base, with 13 bases lying between them. This CDR3 is 15 amino acids long. CDR1 and CDR2 from the germline V gene are MDHEN and SYDVKM. In DNA form, the CDR3 reads TGTGCCAGCAGTTCGGTGGGCGCGGGGAACACTGAAGCTTTCTTT. This codes for CASSSVGAGNTEAFF.

The chain couples TRBV7-9 to TRBJ1-5; no clear D. The germline CDR1 and CDR2 sequences are SEHNR and FQNEAQ (reference sequence). Trimming removed 5 bases from V and 3 bases from J, with 17 bases in between. The CDR3 loop spans 16 amino acids. The CDR3 DNA is TGTGCCAGCAGCCCGGGAGGAATGGAGACCAATCAGCCCCAGCATTTT. This sequence encodes CASSPGGMETNQPQHF.

V is TRBV7-8 and J is TRBJ2-7; 14 bases fit TRBD2. CDR1 and CDR2 from the germline V gene are SGHVS and FQNEAQ. There are 16 residues in the CDR3. V lost 5 bases, J lost 6 bases, and 9 bases stayed unmatched. CDR3 DNA: TGTGCCAGCAGCCCCCGGGGACTAGCGGGGGAGCGCGAGCAGTACTTC. It encodes CASSPRGLAGEREQYF.

The V and J genes are TRBV12-5 and TRBJ2-3; possibly TRBD1 for D (5 bases). Germline V gene sequence: CDR1 LGHNT, CDR2 FRNRAP. Between the trimmed V and J ends, which lost 5 bases and 0 bases, there was a span of 9 bases. The CDR3 loop spans 14 amino acids. CDR3 sequence (DNA): TGTGCTAGTGGTCTCCAGGGTAGCACAGATACGCAGTATTTT. Its translation: CASGLQGSTDTQYF.

This clone was counted between two and nine times. The V call is TRBV14, the J call TRBJ2-7; D possibly corresponds to TRBD1 (6 bases). Trimming left V 2 bases short and J 2 bases short, with 10 bases between. Germline loops: CDR1 SGHDN, CDR2 FVKESK. CDR3 size: 14 residues. DNA for the CDR3: TGTGCCAGCAGCCAAACCGGGACACCCTACGAGCAGTACTTC. Translated, it gives CASSQTGTPYEQYF.

The chain uses TRBV5-6 and TRBJ1-2, with D possibly being TRBD1 (6 bases). Germline V gene data show CDR1 as SGHDT and CDR2 as YYEEEE. There are 13 residues in the CDR3. Deletions cut 5 bases from V and 4 bases from J, with 12 bases between. The CDR3 nucleotides read TGTGCCAGCAGACGACAGGATTTCTATGGCTACACCTTC. Protein sequence: CASRRQDFYGYTF.

The rearrangement links TRBV7-9 to TRBJ2-5; 9 bases map to TRBD2. CDR3 length: 17 residues. Unmatched junction bases numbered 12, after V lost 2 bases and J lost 5 bases. The V gene's germline CDR1 is SEHNR and CDR2 FQNEAQ (reference sequence). The CDR3 DNA sequence: TGTGCCAGCAGCTTATATGCTAGCGGGACCCCCCGGGAGACCCAGTACTTC. Translated, it gives CASSLYASGTPRETQYF.